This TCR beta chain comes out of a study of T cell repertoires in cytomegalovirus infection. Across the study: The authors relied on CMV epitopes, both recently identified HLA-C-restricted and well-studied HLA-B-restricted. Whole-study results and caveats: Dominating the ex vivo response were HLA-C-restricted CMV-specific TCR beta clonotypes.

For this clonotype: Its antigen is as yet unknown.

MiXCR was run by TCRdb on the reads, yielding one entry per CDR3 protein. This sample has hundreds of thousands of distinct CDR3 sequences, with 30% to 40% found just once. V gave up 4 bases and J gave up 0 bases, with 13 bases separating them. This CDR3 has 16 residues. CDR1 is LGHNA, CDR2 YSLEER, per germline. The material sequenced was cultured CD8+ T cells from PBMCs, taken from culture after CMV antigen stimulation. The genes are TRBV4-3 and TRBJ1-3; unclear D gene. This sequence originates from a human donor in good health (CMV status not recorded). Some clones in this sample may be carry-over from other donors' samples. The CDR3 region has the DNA TGCGCCAGCAGCCCCCCTGGCCCGACCTCTGGAAACACCATATATTTT. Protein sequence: CASSPPGPTSGNTIYF.